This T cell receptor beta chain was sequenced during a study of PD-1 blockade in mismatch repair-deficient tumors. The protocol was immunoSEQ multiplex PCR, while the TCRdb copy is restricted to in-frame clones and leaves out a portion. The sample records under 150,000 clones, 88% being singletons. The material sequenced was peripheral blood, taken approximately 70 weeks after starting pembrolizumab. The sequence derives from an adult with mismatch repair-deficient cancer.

The CDR3 nucleotides read TGTGCCAGTAGTATCCAGGGGCAATCCTACGAGCAGTACTTC. This encodes CASSIQGQSYEQYF. The J gene is TRBJ2-7, the V gene TRBV19; a possible D gene is TRBD1 (6 bases). Trimming removed 3 bases at V and 1 base at J, with 10 bases between. The germline V gene has CDR1 LNHDA and CDR2 SQIVND (reference sequence). This CDR3 comprises 14 residues.